This record concerns one TCR beta chain sequence. Its matching antigen is unknown. The data belong to a study of human T cells and chemical hapten exposure. Study results and caveats: Expanded TCR counts at PT1 went up together with patch test score, a positive correlation.

The sample's time point: pre-sensitization, week 0. Treatment noted: therapeutic diphenylcyclopropenone sensitization with weekly scalp DPC. TCRdb called the RACE reads again in MiXCR, with one record for every CDR3 protein. The top ten hold over 1.5% of the sample, which has roughly 100,000 distinct CDR3 sequences, around 10% seen once. This CDR3 has 11 amino acids. Trimming removed 2 bases from V and 7 bases from J, with 3 bases in between. From germline, CDR1 is SGHNT and CDR2 YYREEE (reference sequence). The sequences come from whole blood, collected in connection with sensitization to the hapten diphenylcyclopropenone (DPC). The sequence was collected from a woman aged 50 to 60 with alopecia areata. Some clones in this sample may be carry-over from other donors' samples. V gene TRBV5-4 combines with J gene TRBJ2-2, with D unclear. The CDR3 sequence: CASSLHGELFF. CDR3 bases: TGTGCCAGCAGCTTACACGGGGAGCTGTTTTTT.